The rows below give T cell receptor beta chains drawn from one sample of a study of PD-1 blockade in classical Hodgkin lymphoma. TCRdb's table, derived via immunoSEQ multiplex PCR, lists solely in-frame clones and lacks some. The table records about 98,000 clones, just under 95% of them present only once. Sequenced material: peripheral blood mononuclear cells (PBMCs), taken at baseline. These receptors were collected from a human donor with classical Hodgkin lymphoma. Both conserved end residues are part of each CDR3. D genes are given only for firm matches. The size field is filled for only some rows; it gives once, few, many or a size class.

CDR3 length	clone size	D gene	V gene	J gene	CDR3 DNA	CDR3 protein
15	-	TRBD1	TRBV2	TRBJ2-5	TGTGCCAGCAGTGAAGTCAGGGGGCGCGGTGAGACCCAGTACTTC	CASSEVRGRGETQYF
13	-	-	TRBV7-7	TRBJ2-7	TGTGCTAGCAGCCTCTATCCTCATTACGAGCAGTACTTC	CASSLYPHYEQYF
14	-	-	TRBV19	TRBJ2-5	TGTGCCAGTAGTATACAGGGTACCCAAGAGACCCAGTACTTC	CASSIQGTQETQYF
15	-	TRBD2	TRBV18	TRBJ2-7	TGTGCCAGCTCACTGTCAGCGGGAGGCTCCTACGAGCAGTACTTC	CASSLSAGGSYEQYF
14	-	TRBD1	TRBV6-1	TRBJ1-2	TGTGCCAGCAGTACCGGGACAGGCATCTATGGCTACACCTTC	CASSTGTGIYGYTF
17	once	TRBD2	TRBV27	TRBJ2-1	TGTGCCAGCAGTTTACTAATCACCGGGGGGATCTACAATGAGCAGTTCTTC	CASSLLITGGIYNEQFF
14	-	-	TRBV10-2	TRBJ1-5	TGCGCCAGCAGTGCCAGGACACTAAGTCAGCCCCAGCATTTT	CASSARTLSQPQHF
14	-	TRBD1	TRBV7-7	TRBJ2-5	TGTGCCAGCAGCGCTCGACAGGGCGGAGAGACCCAGTACTTC	CASSARQGGETQYF
15	-	-	TRBV6-1	TRBJ1-1	TGTGCCAGCAGTGAAAGAAGGACGGGGAACACTGAAGCTTTCTTT	CASSERRTGNTEAFF
13	-	-	TRBV7-3	TRBJ2-7	TGTGCCAGCAGCCACTCCCCCGGCGACGAGCAGTACTTC	CASSHSPGDEQYF
15	-	-	TRBV27	TRBJ1-2	TGTGCCAGCGGCACCGCCGGCCCCCCCGGCTATGGCTACACCTTC	CASGTAGPPGYGYTF
14	once	-	TRBV5-1	TRBJ2-7	TGCGCCAGCAGCTTGGTTGGCAGGGACTACGAGCAGTACTTC	CASSLVGRDYEQYF
13	once	-	TRBV14	TRBJ2-3	TGTGCCAGCAGACGGACTGCTACAGATACGCAGTATTTT	CASRRTATDTQYF
13	many	-	TRBV7-3	TRBJ1-2	TGTGCCAGCAGCTTAAGCCAGGGGAATGGCTACACCTTC	CASSLSQGNGYTF
15	-	-	TRBV7-6	TRBJ2-5	TGTGCCAGCAGCTTAACAGGACCAACCCAAGAGACCCAGTACTTC	CASSLTGPTQETQYF
15	-	-	TRBV14	TRBJ2-3	TGTGCCAGCAGCCAATTGGGGCGGGACCGAGATACGCAGTATTTT	CASSQLGRDRDTQYF
14	-	-	TRBV7-2	TRBJ1-2	TGTGCCAGCAGCCCCCACCAGGGATACTATGGCTACACCTTC	CASSPHQGYYGYTF
15	-	-	TRBV5-4	TRBJ2-5	TGTGCCAGCAGCTCGGGATCCTTCGACCAAGAGACCCAGTACTTC	CASSSGSFDQETQYF
15	-	TRBD1	TRBV27	TRBJ1-1	TGTGCCAGCAGTTTAGTTACAGGGGGGAACACTGAAGCTTTCTTT	CASSLVTGGNTEAFF
15	-	TRBD2	TRBV27	TRBJ2-1	TGTGCCAGCAGTTCCGGGCTAGCGGGAGGGAGTGAGCAGTTCTTC	CASSSGLAGGSEQFF
16	once	-	TRBV28	TRBJ2-7	TGTGCCAGCGGAACCCCTTTTTGGGGGGATAATAACGAGCAGTACTTC	CASGTPFWGDNNEQYF
12	-	-	TRBV30	TRBJ1-2	TGTGCCTGGAGTGTTTGGGAGTATGGCTACACCTTC	CAWSVWEYGYTF
14	-	TRBD1	TRBV10-1	TRBJ2-1	TGCGCCAGTACTTGGGACAGGGGAGATAATGAGCAGTTCTTC	CASTWDRGDNEQFF
14	-	-	TRBV21-1	TRBJ2-7	TGTGCCAGCAGCAAATGGGTCAGGGGCTACGAGCAGTACTTC	CASSKWVRGYEQYF
16	-	TRBD1	TRBV19	TRBJ1-5	TGTGCCAGTAGTATCTACAGGGGGCAAGGCAATCAGCCCCAGCATTTT	CASSIYRGQGNQPQHF
15	-	TRBD1	TRBV5-4	TRBJ2-2	TGTGCCAGCAGCCTAGGGACAGGGCCAACCGGGGAGCTGTTTTTT	CASSLGTGPTGELFF
15	-	-	TRBV12-5	TRBJ1-4	TGTGCTAGTGGTACTACCCAGGGGACTAATGAAAAACTGTTTTTT	CASGTTQGTNEKLFF
16	-	-	TRBV27	TRBJ1-1	TGTGCCAGCAGTACCGTCCCCCCCGTCTCGAACACTGAAGCTTTCTTT	CASSTVPPVSNTEAFF
17	-	-	TRBV21-1	TRBJ2-3	TGTGCCAGCCGTACTCCACGGTCCATCAGGGGCAACGATACGCAGTATTTT	CASRTPRSIRGNDTQYF
15	-	TRBD1	TRBV6-1	TRBJ2-4	TGTGCCAGCAGGTCGACAGGGTATGCCAAAAACATTCAGTACTTC	CASRSTGYAKNIQYF
13	-	-	TRBV9	TRBJ1-1	TGTGCCAGCAGCGACCGGACAGAAGGTAAAGCTTTCTTT	CASSDRTEGKAFF
14	-	-	TRBV6-1	TRBJ1-4	TGTGCCAGCAGCCTCAAGTTCCCTAATGAAAAACTGTTTTTT	CASSLKFPNEKLFF
12	-	-	TRBV6-1	TRBJ1-1	TGTGCCAGCAGTTCGGGGAGGGGTGAAGCTTTCTTT	CASSSGRGEAFF
15	-	-	TRBV5-4	TRBJ2-7	TGTGCCAGCAGCTCCGACGGGATTGTAGGGTACGAGCAGTACTTC	CASSSDGIVGYEQYF
13	-	-	TRBV11-2	TRBJ2-1	TGTGCCAGCAGCGCCACTACCCCCAATGAGCAGTTCTTC	CASSATTPNEQFF
13	once	-	TRBV29-1	TRBJ1-2	TGCAGCGTTGTGGGGGATCAGCGCTATGGCTACACCTTC	CSVVGDQRYGYTF